These 16 T cell receptor beta chains were sequenced from one sample in a study of blood T cell repertoires in COVID-19. The table came from immunoSEQ multiplex PCR; TCRdb's copy has only in-frame clones and leaves some out. The sample has some 240,000 clones, around 83% seen once; the top ten hold approximately 5.6%. Input material: peripheral blood. The receptors originated from a woman aged 70-85 years with COVID-19, enrolled during active disease.

To note about this clone: An end of the junction does not agree with germline; a read error may underlie this. The rearrangement links TRBV25-1 to TRBJ2-5; 9 nucleotides align to TRBD1. Germline V gene data show CDR1 as MGHDK and CDR2 as SYGVNS. This CDR3 has 15 amino acids. The chain's CDR3 is CASSEGTGRQGTQYF. The CDR3 DNA follows: TGTGCCAGCAGTGAAGGGACAGGGAGACAAGGGACCCAGTACTTC.

This clone has just a few counts. The genes are TRBV11-3 and TRBJ2-1, with 7 bases aligning to TRBD2. Germline loops: CDR1 SGHNT, CDR2 YENEEA. CDR3 length: 15 amino acids. V was pared by 3 bases and J by 7 bases, with 9 bases of the junction left unmatched. The CDR3, as DNA: TGTGCCAGCAGCTTTACGGCGGGAGTAGTGAATGAGCAGTTCTTC. Its protein is CASSFTAGVVNEQFF.

The chain recombines TRBV19 with TRBJ1-4; TRBD1 aligns across 11 bases. The CDR3 has 16 residues. The V gene end was trimmed by 7 bases and the J gene end by 8 bases; junction bases not matched to a gene: 12. Germline lookup yields CDR1 LNHDA and CDR2 SQIVND (reference sequence). CDR3 nucleotides: TGTGCCAGTAAGGGGACAGGGGGTATCTTTGGAGAAAAACTGTTTTTT. Translating it yields CASKGTGGIFGEKLFF.

This clone occurred a few times. The chain employs TRBV27 and TRBJ2-1; D gene uncertain. CDR1 and CDR2 from the germline V gene are MNHEY and SMNVEV (reference sequence). Trimming left V 7 bases short and J 9 bases short, with 19 bases between. The CDR3 runs to 14 residues. CDR3 bases: TGTGCCAGCATTAAAAGCCGAGGAGACGGTGAGCAGTTCTTC. This codes for CASIKSRGDGEQFF.

This chain uses TRBV24-1 with TRBJ1-1; 12 bases fit TRBD1. V lost 7 bases and J lost 3; bases outside the gene matches: 5. The CDR3 is made up of 15 amino acids. Germline V gene data show CDR1 as KGHDR and CDR2 as SFDVKD. CDR3 in DNA: TGTGCCACCAGAGGGACAGGGGGCGATTACACTGAAGCTTTCTTT. This sequence encodes CATRGTGGDYTEAFF.

The chain carries TRBV25-1 and TRBJ2-7, with 10 bases aligning to TRBD1. From germline, CDR1 is MGHDK and CDR2 SYGVNS. The ends lost 5 bases at V and 3 bases at J; junction bases unmatched: 7. The CDR3 loop spans 15 amino acids. The CDR3 DNA is TGTGCCAGCAGTAAACGGACAGGGGGTTTCTACGAGCAGTACTTC. Protein: CASSKRTGGFYEQYF.

The V gene is TRBV25-1, the J gene TRBJ1-2; D gene uncertain. Germline V lookup: CDR1 MGHDK, CDR2 SYGVNS. CDR3 length: 14 residues. Trimming shortened V by 0 bases and J by 8 bases, and 13 bases separated the two germline ends. CDR3 sequence (DNA): TGTGCCAGCAGTGAATATTCCCACTACGGGGGCTACACCTTC. Protein: CASSEYSHYGGYTF.

This chain connects TRBV28 to TRBJ2-1; D is perhaps TRBD2 (6 bases). Per the germline V gene, CDR1 is MDHEN and CDR2 is SYDVKM. Trimming removed 5 bases from V and 7 bases from J, with 15 bases in between. The CDR3 is made up of 14 amino acids. CDR3 in amino acids: CASSRLGVMNEQFF. CDR3 DNA: TGTGCCAGCAGTCGACTAGGGGTCATGAATGAGCAGTTCTTC.

The chain uses TRBV7-6 and TRBJ2-7, with 7 bases fitting TRBD1. V shed 3 bases, J shed 1 base, and the junction held 9 bases outside the gene matches. The CDR3 runs 16 residues. Germline-derived CDR1 and CDR2 are SGHVS and FNYEAQ. The CDR3 DNA sequence: TGTGCCAGCAGCTTGGGTCCCTCGGGACAGTCCTACGAGCAGTACTTC. This codes for CASSLGPSGQSYEQYF.

The rearrangement links TRBV14 to TRBJ2-7, with TRBD2 matching over 13 bases. This CDR3 has 16 amino acids. Trimming removed 1 base from V and 2 bases from J; junction bases left unmatched: 2. CDR1 SGHDN and CDR2 FVKESK come from the germline V gene. Here the CDR3 DNA reads TGTGCCAGCAGCCAAGGACTAGCGGGAGGAGCCTACGAGCAGTACTTC. Protein sequence: CASSQGLAGGAYEQYF.

This clone has a single count. The chain uses TRBV15 and TRBJ2-3; D ambiguous. The CDR3 extends over 16 amino acids. Germline CDR1 and CDR2: LNHNV and YYDKDF (reference sequence). Deletions cut 0 bases from V and 3 bases from J, with 13 bases between. The CDR3 here is CATSRDRVRETDTQYF. The CDR3 DNA follows: TGTGCCACCAGCAGAGATCGGGTTCGTGAGACAGATACGCAGTATTTT.

The chain joins TRBV27 to TRBJ2-3; TRBD1 might be the D (5 bases). Germline CDR1 MNHEY, CDR2 SMNVEV (reference sequence). V was pared by 10 bases and J by 4 bases, with 12 bases between. This CDR3 region has 12 residues. The CDR3 region is CAISQGADTQYF. CDR3 bases: TGTGCCATTTCCCAGGGTGCAGATACGCAGTATTTT.

The V gene is TRBV7-2, the J gene TRBJ1-1; D remains unclear. The CDR3 has 14 residues. Germline loops: CDR1 SGHTA, CDR2 FQGNSA. V lost 2 bases to trimming and J lost 6 bases, with 13 bases between them. DNA for the CDR3: TGTGCCAGCAGCTTATATCGTGTAGGAGCTGAAGCTTTCTTT. Translation gives CASSLYRVGAEAFF.

V gene TRBV4-2 combines with J gene TRBJ2-1; 7 bases map to TRBD2. The trim removed 3 bases at V and 10 bases at J, leaving 9 bases unmatched. The CDR3 length is 14 residues. The germline CDR1 and CDR2 sequences are LGHNA and YNFKEQ. CDR3 sequence: CASSHDLAAEEQFF. CDR3 DNA sequence: TGTGCCAGCAGCCACGATCTAGCGGCTGAGGAGCAGTTCTTC.

The V call is TRBV10-3, the J call TRBJ2-1, with 8 bases aligning to TRBD2. Germline V gene sequence: CDR1 ENHRY, CDR2 SYGVKD. The CDR3 contains 15 residues. J gave up 4 bases and V 6 bases, and 8 bases lay outside the gene matches. The CDR3 sequence is CAIRNSGKTYNEQFF. As DNA, the CDR3 is TGTGCCATCAGGAATAGCGGGAAAACTTACAATGAGCAGTTCTTC.

This clone was seen only a few times. The sample holds other DNA sequences that translate to the same CDR3. The J gene is TRBJ1-1, the V gene TRBV7-2; no definite D call. The CDR3 spans 15 residues. The ends were cut back, 3 bases at V and 2 bases at J, with 13 bases in the middle. The germline CDR1 and CDR2 sequences are SGHTA and FQGNSA. CDR3 amino acids: CASSLGRGPNTEAFF. The CDR3 DNA reads as TGTGCCAGCAGCTTGGGGAGAGGGCCCAACACTGAAGCTTTCTTT.